These T cell receptor beta chains were read from a single sample in a study of cytomegalovirus exposure and HLA in healthy donors. Clones were sequenced by immunoSEQ multiplex PCR, and TCRdb holds only the in-frame ones, with some missing. The sample consists of 65,000 to 80,000 clones, nearly 80% of them appearing once. The sequenced sample was PBMCs. The receptors were sampled from a woman between 40 and 50 years old in good health and CMV-seropositive. Each CDR3 is given with its conserved first and last residue. A D gene is named only where the DNA matches it firmly. Clone size is not always given. Where it is, it says once, few, many or a class for expanded clones.

clone size,J gene,D gene,V gene,CDR3 DNA,CDR3 protein
NA,TRBJ2-3,NA,TRBV21-1,TGTGCCAGCAGCAAAAATTTAGGGGGAGGACTAGCTCCCGGCACAGATACGCAGTATTTT,CASSKNLGGGLAPGTDTQYF
NA,TRBJ1-6,NA,TRBV21-1,TGTGCCAGCAGCGCGGACAGGGCTAATTCACCCCTCCACTTT,CASSADRANSPLHF
NA,TRBJ1-5,NA,TRBV30,TGTGCCTGGAGTGGACAGAGCAATCAGCCCCAGCATTTT,CAWSGQSNQPQHF
NA,TRBJ1-1,TRBD1,TRBV28,TGTGCCAGCAGTACCCCGACAGGGATAAACACTGAAGCTTTCTTT,CASSTPTGINTEAFF
NA,TRBJ2-3,TRBD2,TRBV7-2,TGTGCCAGCAGCCCAGTACTAGCGGGGGGGCCCGCAGATACGCAGTATTTT,CASSPVLAGGPADTQYF
NA,TRBJ2-3,NA,TRBV6-6,TGTGCCAGCAGTTACTTAGGGGTTAGCACAGATACGCAGTATTTT,CASSYLGVSTDTQYF
NA,TRBJ1-1,TRBD1,TRBV5-1,TGCGCCAGCAGCTTGTCTGGACAGGGGGGCACTGAAGCTTTCTTT,CASSLSGQGGTEAFF
NA,TRBJ2-7,TRBD1,TRBV7-9,TGTGCCAGCAGCACGGGGACAGACTACGAGCAGTACTTC,CASSTGTDYEQYF
few,TRBJ1-4,NA,TRBV7-2,TGTGCCAGCAGTCCCCTCAGTGGGACAACTGAAAAACTGTTTTTT,CASSPLSGTTEKLFF
medium-sized,TRBJ1-2,NA,TRBV4-3,TGCGCCAGCAGCCAAGATCAGGGTTTTGACTATGGCTACACCTTC,CASSQDQGFDYGYTF
NA,TRBJ2-7,TRBD1,TRBV2,TGTGCCAGCTCGATCTCAGACAGGGGGGGCTCCTACGAGCAGTACTTC,CASSISDRGGSYEQYF
NA,TRBJ2-7,TRBD1,TRBV30,TGTGCCTGGAGTCCACCCGGGACAGGGGGATCCGAGCAGTACTTC,CAWSPPGTGGSEQYF
NA,TRBJ2-5,NA,TRBV9,TGTGCCAGCAGCGTTAGAAGGGGTGAGACCCAGTACTTC,CASSVRRGETQYF
NA,TRBJ1-2,NA,TRBV4-1,TGCGCCAGCAGCCAAGCCGACCTACAGGGCACTACCTCGATCTATGGCTACACCTTC,CASSQADLQGTTSIYGYTF
few,TRBJ1-2,NA,TRBV16,TGTGCCAGCAGCCAATACGGGATCTATGGCTACACCTTC,CASSQYGIYGYTF
NA,TRBJ1-1,TRBD1,TRBV7-2,TGTGCCAGCAGCTTATTGAGTTTTGGGACAGGAGTGAACACTGAAGCTTTCTTT,CASSLLSFGTGVNTEAFF
NA,TRBJ2-5,TRBD2,TRBV28,TGTGCCAGCAGTGAAATAGCGGGGGGCAAACAAGAGACCCAGTACTTC,CASSEIAGGKQETQYF
NA,TRBJ1-5,TRBD1,TRBV27,TGTGCCAGCAGTTCATTCCGGGACAGGGTTCGAAATCAGCCCCAGCATTTT,CASSSFRDRVRNQPQHF
NA,TRBJ1-1,NA,TRBV5-6,TGTGCCAGCAGCAAGGACTTGGGGGGGGTAGCTTTCTTT,CASSKDLGGVAFF
NA,TRBJ1-3,TRBD1,TRBV15,TGTGCCACCAGCACCCACAGGGGGCTTGGAAACACCATATATTTT,CATSTHRGLGNTIYF
NA,TRBJ1-1,TRBD1,TRBV27,TGTGCCAGCAGTTCAGCTACAGGGGGGAACACTGAAGCTTTCTTT,CASSSATGGNTEAFF
NA,TRBJ1-5,NA,TRBV11-3,TGTGCCAGCACCTTTCTTAATCAGCCCCAGCATTTT,CASTFLNQPQHF
few,TRBJ2-2,TRBD1,TRBV13,TGTGCCAGCACCAACCCGGGACAGGGGAGCACCGGGGAGCTGTTTTTT,CASTNPGQGSTGELFF
NA,TRBJ1-1,NA,TRBV27,TGTGCCAGCAGCCCGAGAACAGCGAACACTGAAGCTTTCTTT,CASSPRTANTEAFF
NA,TRBJ1-5,NA,TRBV2,TGTGCCAGCAGTGAAGCGACATTTTCTAATCAGCCCCAGCATTTT,CASSEATFSNQPQHF
NA,TRBJ1-5,TRBD1,TRBV5-6,TGTGCCAGCAGCTTGGCGTCCGAACAGGGGGCCTCGGGTCAGCCCCAGCATTTT,CASSLASEQGASGQPQHF
NA,TRBJ2-3,NA,TRBV11-2,TGTGCCAGCAGCTTAGATCGAACTGCCGATACGCAGTATTTT,CASSLDRTADTQYF
NA,TRBJ2-1,NA,TRBV19,TGTGCCAGTAGTAGCGCCGGGGCGGGGCGGGATGAGCAGTTCTTC,CASSSAGAGRDEQFF
NA,TRBJ1-5,NA,TRBV4-1,TGCGCCAGCAGCTCCCGGGATATAGGAGATCAGCCCCAGCATTTT,CASSSRDIGDQPQHF
NA,TRBJ1-6,NA,TRBV6-1,TGTGCCAGCAGTGAAAGGTGGGCCAGCTCCTATAATTCACCCCTCCACTTT,CASSERWASSYNSPLHF
NA,TRBJ1-5,NA,TRBV28,TGTGCCAGCAGTTTGCAGGGAGGGGGTCAGCCCCAGCATTTT,CASSLQGGGQPQHF
NA,TRBJ1-6,NA,TRBV30,TGTGCCTGGAGTGTTGGGGAGGTCAAGACACCCCTCCACTTT,CAWSVGEVKTPLHF
NA,TRBJ1-2,TRBD1,TRBV6-5,TGTGCCAGCAGTTACGACAGGGGGCCTGGCTACACCTTC,CASSYDRGPGYTF
NA,TRBJ2-7,NA,TRBV5-1,TGCGCCAGCAGCTTAAACACCCTCTCCTACGAGCAGTACTTC,CASSLNTLSYEQYF
NA,TRBJ1-2,NA,TRBV7-2,TGTGCCAGCAGCTTAGTGGGGGGAATTTTCTATGGCTACACCTTC,CASSLVGGIFYGYTF
NA,TRBJ2-1,NA,TRBV6-6,TGTGCCAGCAGCCATCCGGGCTCCTACAATGAGCAGTTCTTC,CASSHPGSYNEQFF